These T cell receptor beta chains were read from a single sample in a study of blood T cells in healthy people across ages. TCRdb re-called the 5' RACE reads with MiXCR, one entry per CDR3 protein. Among over 500,000 distinct CDR3 sequences listed, approximately 52% were seen once. The material sequenced was blood. The source is a woman of 80 years or more in good health. Each CDR3 is given with its conserved first and last residue. A D gene is named only where the DNA matches it firmly. The size entry is marked missing in some rows and otherwise reads once, few, many or a size class.

NA TRBJ1-1 many TRBV10-3 CAIRGNTEAFF TGTGCCATCCGTGGGAACACTGAAGCTTTCTTT
NA TRBJ2-4 NA TRBV14 CASSQAWPAKNIQYF TGTGCCAGCAGCCAAGCATGGCCAGCCAAAAACATTCAGTACTTC
NA TRBJ1-2 NA TRBV30 CAWSPGSGYTF TGTGCCTGGAGCCCAGGGAGCGGCTACACCTTC
NA TRBJ2-1 NA TRBV29-1 CSVEPPGRGGNEQFF TGCAGCGTTGAACCCCCCGGCAGGGGCGGCAATGAGCAGTTCTTC
NA TRBJ2-3 few TRBV20-1 CSARGDITDTQYF TGCAGTGCTAGAGGGGATATCACAGATACGCAGTATTTT
TRBD2 TRBJ2-1 few TRBV12-3/TRBV12-4 CASSRGLAGASSYNEQFF TGTGCCAGCAGTCGGGGACTAGCGGGGGCCAGCTCCTACAATGAGCAGTTCTTC
NA TRBJ1-4 NA TRBV13 CASSRQFNEKLFF TGTGCCAGCAGTCGTCAGTTTAATGAAAAACTGTTTTTT
NA TRBJ2-2 NA TRBV14 CASSHIGAGELFF TGTGCCAGCAGCCATATCGGGGCCGGGGAGCTGTTTTTT
NA TRBJ1-1 NA TRBV29-1 CSVRASPGGTFF TGCAGCGTTCGAGCCAGCCCTGGAGGAACTTTCTTT
NA TRBJ2-1 many TRBV20-1 CSAGRTVNNEQFF TGCAGTGCAGGCCGGACAGTGAACAATGAGCAGTTCTTC
TRBD2 TRBJ2-1 NA TRBV12-3/TRBV12-4 CASKLLAGGPYNEQFF TGTGCCAGCAAATTACTAGCGGGGGGGCCCTACAATGAGCAGTTCTTC
NA TRBJ2-7 many TRBV29-1 CSVESRSQGRGAYEQYF TGCAGCGTTGAAAGTAGGTCCCAGGGACGAGGAGCCTACGAGCAGTACTTC
NA TRBJ2-3 NA TRBV10-3 CAISEQYVAASTDTQYF TGTGCCATCAGTGAACAGTACGTAGCGGCTAGCACAGATACGCAGTATTTT
NA TRBJ1-5 NA TRBV24-1 CATSLGGLYGNQPQHF TGTGCCACCAGTCTGGGGGGCCTTTATGGCAATCAGCCCCAGCATTTT
NA TRBJ2-1 many TRBV20-1 CSARGPGHHFFNEQFF TGCAGTGCTAGAGGTCCGGGTCACCACTTTTTCAATGAGCAGTTCTTC
NA TRBJ2-3 few TRBV28 CASSVDGSTDTQYF TGTGCCAGCAGTGTCGACGGTAGCACAGATACGCAGTATTTT
NA TRBJ2-7 NA TRBV6-6 CASSLWVGEQYF TGTGCCAGCAGTCTATGGGTAGGCGAGCAGTACTTC
NA TRBJ2-5 many TRBV7-9 CASSLMEGSVTQYF TGTGCCAGCAGCTTGATGGAGGGATCGGTGACCCAGTACTTC
NA TRBJ1-6 NA TRBV30 CACRQGGKDSPLHF TGTGCCTGCCGACAAGGAGGGAAGGATTCACCCCTCCACTTT
NA TRBJ2-3 many TRBV25-1 CALPGGGSSTDTQYF TGTGCCCTTCCCGGGGGCGGGAGTAGCACAGATACGCAGTATTTT
NA TRBJ2-1 many TRBV24-1 CATSRNPYNEQFF TGTGCCACCAGTCGCAACCCTTACAATGAGCAGTTCTTC
NA TRBJ2-1 NA TRBV29-1 CSAGANEQFF TGCAGCGCAGGAGCGAATGAGCAGTTCTTC
NA TRBJ2-7 few TRBV29-1 CSVESPGSVYEQYF TGCAGCGTTGAGTCCCCCGGCAGCGTTTACGAGCAGTACTTC
TRBD1 TRBJ2-1 once TRBV30 CAWSVRGRGLGNEQFF TGTGCCTGGAGTGTACGGGGCAGGGGGCTAGGCAATGAGCAGTTCTTC
NA TRBJ2-2 NA TRBV6-2/TRBV6-3 CASSENRACTGELFF TGTGCCAGCAGTGAGAATAGGGCGTGCACCGGGGAGCTGTTTTTT
NA TRBJ2-2 NA TRBV5-1 CASRGATNTGELFF TGCGCCAGCAGGGGAGCTACGAACACCGGGGAGCTGTTTTTT